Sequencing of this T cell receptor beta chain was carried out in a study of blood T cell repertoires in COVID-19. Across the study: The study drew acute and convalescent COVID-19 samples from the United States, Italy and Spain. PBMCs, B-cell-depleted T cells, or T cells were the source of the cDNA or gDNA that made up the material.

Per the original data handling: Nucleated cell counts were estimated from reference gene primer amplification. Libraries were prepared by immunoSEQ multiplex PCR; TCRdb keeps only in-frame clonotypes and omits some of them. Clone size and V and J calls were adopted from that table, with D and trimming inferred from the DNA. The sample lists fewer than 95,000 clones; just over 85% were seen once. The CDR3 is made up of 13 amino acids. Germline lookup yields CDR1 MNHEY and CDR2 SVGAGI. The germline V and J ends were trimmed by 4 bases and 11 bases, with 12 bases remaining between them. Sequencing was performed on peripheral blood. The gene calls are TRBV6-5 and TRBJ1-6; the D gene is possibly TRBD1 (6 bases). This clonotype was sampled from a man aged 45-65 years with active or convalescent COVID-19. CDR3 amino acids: CASSSEGGAPLHF. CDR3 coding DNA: TGTGCCAGCAGTTCCGAAGGGGGAGCACCCCTCCACTTT.